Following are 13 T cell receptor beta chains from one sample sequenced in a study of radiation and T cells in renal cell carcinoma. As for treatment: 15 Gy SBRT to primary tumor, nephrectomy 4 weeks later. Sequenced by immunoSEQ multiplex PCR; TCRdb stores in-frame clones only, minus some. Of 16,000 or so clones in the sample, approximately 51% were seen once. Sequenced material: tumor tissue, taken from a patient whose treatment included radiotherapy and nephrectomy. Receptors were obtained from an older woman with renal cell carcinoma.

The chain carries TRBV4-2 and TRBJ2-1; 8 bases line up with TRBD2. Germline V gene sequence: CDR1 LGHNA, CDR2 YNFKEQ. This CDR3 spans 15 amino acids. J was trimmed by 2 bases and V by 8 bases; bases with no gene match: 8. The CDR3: CASDPGRETYNEQFF. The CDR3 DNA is TGTGCCAGCGACCCCGGGAGGGAGACCTACAATGAGCAGTTCTTC.

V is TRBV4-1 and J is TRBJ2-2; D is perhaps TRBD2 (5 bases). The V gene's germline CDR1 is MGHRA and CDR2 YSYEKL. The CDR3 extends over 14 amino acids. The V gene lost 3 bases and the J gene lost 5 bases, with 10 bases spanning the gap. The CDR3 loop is CASSHVRGTGELFF. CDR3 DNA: TGCGCCAGCAGCCATGTCCGAGGGACCGGGGAGCTGTTTTTT.

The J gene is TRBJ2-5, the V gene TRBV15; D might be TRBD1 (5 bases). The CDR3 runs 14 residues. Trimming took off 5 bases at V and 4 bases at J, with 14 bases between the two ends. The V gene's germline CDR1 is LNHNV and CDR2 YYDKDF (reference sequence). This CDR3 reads CATSERSRAETQYF. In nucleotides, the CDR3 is TGTGCCACCAGCGAGAGATCCAGGGCAGAGACCCAGTACTTC.

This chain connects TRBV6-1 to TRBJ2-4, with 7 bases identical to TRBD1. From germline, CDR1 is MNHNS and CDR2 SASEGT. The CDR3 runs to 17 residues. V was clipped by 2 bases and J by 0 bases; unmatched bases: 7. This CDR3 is CASSEPPGQLAKNIQYF. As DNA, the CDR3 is TGTGCCAGCAGTGAACCGCCGGGACAGTTAGCCAAAAACATTCAGTACTTC.

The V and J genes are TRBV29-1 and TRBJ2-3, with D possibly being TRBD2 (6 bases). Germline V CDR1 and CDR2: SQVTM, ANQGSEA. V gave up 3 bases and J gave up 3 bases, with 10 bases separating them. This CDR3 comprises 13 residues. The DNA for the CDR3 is TGCAGCGTTGATGTTGGGAGGACAGATACGCAGTATTTT. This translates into CSVDVGRTDTQYF.

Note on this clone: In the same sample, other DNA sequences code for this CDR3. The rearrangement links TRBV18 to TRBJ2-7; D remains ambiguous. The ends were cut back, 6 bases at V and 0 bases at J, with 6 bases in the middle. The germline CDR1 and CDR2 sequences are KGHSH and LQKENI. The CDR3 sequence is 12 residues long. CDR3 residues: CASSPDSYEQYF. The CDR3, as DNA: TGTGCCAGCTCCCCTGACTCCTACGAGCAGTACTTC.

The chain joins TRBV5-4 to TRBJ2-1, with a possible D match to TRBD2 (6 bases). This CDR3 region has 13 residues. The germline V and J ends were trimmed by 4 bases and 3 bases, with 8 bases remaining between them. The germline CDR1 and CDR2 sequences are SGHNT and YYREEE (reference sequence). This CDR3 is CASSLGLYNEQFF. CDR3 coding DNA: TGTGCCAGCAGCCTGGGACTCTACAATGAGCAGTTCTTC.

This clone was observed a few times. This CDR3 reads CASRETGGTGELFF. CDR3 coding DNA: TGCGCCAGCAGAGAAACAGGGGGGACCGGGGAGCTGTTTTTT. The V gene is TRBV5-1, the J gene TRBJ2-2, with TRBD1 matching over 8 bases. CDR3 length equals 14 residues. Per the germline V gene, CDR1 is SGHRS and CDR2 is YFSETQ. The trim removed 5 bases at V and 5 bases at J, leaving 5 bases unmatched.

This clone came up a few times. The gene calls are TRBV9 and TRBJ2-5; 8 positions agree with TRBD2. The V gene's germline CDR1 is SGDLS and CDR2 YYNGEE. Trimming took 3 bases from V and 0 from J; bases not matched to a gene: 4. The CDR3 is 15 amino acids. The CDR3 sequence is CASSDLRGDQETQYF. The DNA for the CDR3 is TGTGCCAGCAGCGATCTGCGGGGGGACCAAGAGACCCAGTACTTC.

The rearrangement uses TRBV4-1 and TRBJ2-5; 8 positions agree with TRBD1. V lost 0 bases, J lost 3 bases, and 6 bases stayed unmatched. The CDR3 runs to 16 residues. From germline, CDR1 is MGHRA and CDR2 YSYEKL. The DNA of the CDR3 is TGCGCCAGCAGCCAAGACGGGACAGGTCCTAAAGAGACCCAGTACTTC. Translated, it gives CASSQDGTGPKETQYF.

The CDR3 DNA sequence: TGCGCCAGCAGCTTGGATAGCGGGGGCCGGGGAGATACGCAGTATTTT. This gives the protein CASSLDSGGRGDTQYF. The rearrangement uses TRBV5-1 and TRBJ2-3, with TRBD2 matching over 9 bases. J lost 5 bases, V lost 0 bases, and 7 bases had no gene match. The CDR3 contains 16 residues. Germline-derived CDR1 and CDR2 are SGHRS and YFSETQ.

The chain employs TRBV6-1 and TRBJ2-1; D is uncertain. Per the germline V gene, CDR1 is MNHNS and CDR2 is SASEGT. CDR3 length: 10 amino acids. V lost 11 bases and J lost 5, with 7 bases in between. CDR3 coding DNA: TGTGCCTGTATGAACAATGAGCAGTTCTTC. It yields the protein CACMNNEQFF.

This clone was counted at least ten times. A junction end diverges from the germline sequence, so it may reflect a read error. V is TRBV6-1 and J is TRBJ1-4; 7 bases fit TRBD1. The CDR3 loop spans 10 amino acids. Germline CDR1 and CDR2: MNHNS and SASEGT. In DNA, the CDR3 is TGTGCCAGCAGTGGTCGGGACAGCATCTTT. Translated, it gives CASSGRDSIF.